The 24 T cell receptor beta chains reported below all come from one sample, sequenced in a study of identical twins. TCRdb ran MiXCR on the 5' RACE reads and lists one entry per CDR3 protein. The sample holds some 460,000 distinct CDR3 sequences, 13% to 15% seen once. These data also featured in a second study, about yellow fever vaccine responses in identical twins.

Source material: CD4+ T cells sorted from blood. The receptor set was obtained from a woman under 30 in good health.

The J gene is TRBJ1-6, the V gene TRBV12-3 or TRBV12-4; D may be TRBD1 (6 bases). CDR3 length equals 12 residues. With 4 bases removed from V and 14 bases from J, the gap between germline ends came to 12 bases. CDR3 sequence (DNA): TGTGCCAGCAGTTACAGGGTTTCTACCCTCCACTTT. Its protein product is CASSYRVSTLHF.

This clonotype has more than one count but fewer than ten. The rearrangement links TRBV7-2 to TRBJ2-2, with D hard to call. Between the trimmed V and J ends, which lost 5 bases and 1 base, there was a span of 8 bases. The CDR3 is made up of 14 amino acids. Germline CDR1 is SGHTA and CDR2 is FQGNSA. CDR3 bases: TGTGCCAGCAGCGATTACAGGAACACCGGGGAGCTGTTTTTT. This encodes CASSDYRNTGELFF. Full variable domain (remainder filled in from reference TRBV7-2 and TRBJ2-2): GAGVSQSPSNKVTEKGKDVELRCDPISGHTALYWYRQSLGQGLEFLIYFQGNSAPDKSGLPSDRFSAERTGGSVSTLTIQRTQQEDSAVYLCASSDYRNTGELFFGEGSRLTVL.

This clonotype was seen more than once but under ten times. V usage is TRBV5-1 and J usage is TRBJ2-1; maybe TRBD2 (6 bases). Germline CDR1 SGHRS, CDR2 YFSETQ. Trimming pared 5 bases from V and 5 bases from J, leaving 14 bases between. This CDR3 region has 14 residues. CDR3 DNA sequence: TGCGCCAGCAGAGTTGGGCGGGGAAACAATGAGCAGTTCTTC. Amino acid sequence: CASRVGRGNNEQFF.

This clonotype appeared a few times. The chain links TRBV6-5 to TRBJ2-7, with TRBD1 as a possible D gene (6 bases). Germline assignment: CDR1 MNHEY and CDR2 SVGAGI. The CDR3 is 15 amino acids. V dropped 2 bases and J dropped 4 bases, with 15 bases sitting between them. The CDR3 DNA reads as TGTGCCAGCAGTTACGCACCCCAGGGGAATTACGAGCAGTACTTC. It codes for CASSYAPQGNYEQYF.

This clonotype came up a few times. The rearrangement uses TRBV28 and TRBJ2-5; TRBD2 matches at 9 bases. The CDR3 runs to 16 residues. Trimming cost V 4 bases and J 5 bases; bases outside gene matches: 11. Per germline, CDR1 MDHEN and CDR2 SYDVKM. The CDR3 bases are TGTGCCAGCAGTTCTATAGCGGGGGCGCGTTCGGAGACCCAGTACTTC. This codes for CASSSIAGARSETQYF.

This clonotype was counted between two and nine times. This chain connects TRBV12-3 or TRBV12-4 to TRBJ2-7; 8 bases agree with TRBD2. Trimming cost V 5 bases and J 2 bases; bases outside gene matches: 8. This CDR3 region has 15 residues. In DNA form, the CDR3 reads TGTGCCAGCAGTCGGGGGGGGACCATCCCCTACGAGCAGTACTTC. This gives the protein CASSRGGTIPYEQYF.

V usage is TRBV20-1 and J usage is TRBJ2-3, with a weak D call TRBD1 (6 bases). The germline V and J ends were trimmed by 3 bases and 2 bases, with 9 bases remaining between them. This CDR3 is 13 amino acids long. The germline V gene encodes CDR1 DFQATT and CDR2 SNEGSKA (reference sequence). The CDR3 is CSARDSHTDTQYF. CDR3 nucleotides: TGCAGTGCTAGGGACAGCCACACAGATACGCAGTATTTT.

V is TRBV5-1 and J is TRBJ2-3, with D maybe TRBD1 (5 bases). The CDR3 runs 14 residues. V was shortened by 4 bases and J by 0 bases, with 9 bases between the two germline ends. The germline V gene encodes CDR1 SGHRS and CDR2 YFSETQ. DNA for the CDR3: TGCGCCAGCAGCGAGCAGGGTAGCACAGATACGCAGTATTTT. Protein sequence: CASSEQGSTDTQYF.

This chain links TRBV2 with TRBJ2-1, with D maybe TRBD1 (6 bases). Trimming cost V 6 bases and J 5 bases, with 20 bases left between them. Germline V gene sequence: CDR1 SNHLY, CDR2 FYNNEI. CDR3 size: 16 residues. Here the CDR3 DNA reads TGTGCCAGCAGGAAGGAGGTGAGGGGGTTCAACAATGAGCAGTTCTTC. This gives the protein CASRKEVRGFNNEQFF. Filled out from reference TRBV2 and TRBJ2-1, the complete variable domain reads EPEVTQTPSHQVTQMGQEVILRCVPISNHLYFYWYRQILGQKVEFLVSFYNNEISEKSEIFDDQFSVERPDGSNFTLKIRSTKLEDSAMYFCASRKEVRGFNNEQFFGPGTRLTVL.

There are a few counts of this clonotype. The chain joins TRBV29-1 to TRBJ2-1, with 8 bases aligning to TRBD1. The CDR3 spans 13 residues. V dropped 7 bases and J dropped 0; count of bases not matched to a gene: 2. The germline CDR1 and CDR2 sequences are SQVTM and ANQGSEA. This CDR3 reads CSATGASYNEQFF. The CDR3, as DNA: TGCAGCGCGACAGGGGCCTCCTACAATGAGCAGTTCTTC.

This rearrangement joins TRBV20-1 to TRBJ2-7; D gene unclear. This CDR3 has 14 residues. The germline V gene encodes CDR1 DFQATT and CDR2 SNEGSKA (reference sequence). V lost 3 bases and J 0 bases, leaving 12 bases between the germline ends. CDR3 protein: CSARQVVGSYEQYF. The DNA for the CDR3 is TGCAGTGCTAGGCAAGTAGTCGGCTCCTACGAGCAGTACTTC.

The V and J genes are TRBV14 and TRBJ2-7; possibly TRBD1 for D (5 bases). Trimming pared 0 bases from V and 4 bases from J, leaving 16 bases between. CDR1 and CDR2 from the germline V gene are SGHDN and FVKESK. CDR3 size: 16 residues. The chain's CDR3 is CASSQEVGRAAYEQYF. CDR3 DNA: TGTGCCAGCAGCCAAGAAGTGGGCAGGGCGGCGTACGAGCAGTACTTC.

This clonotype has a handful of counts. J is TRBJ2-1 and V is TRBV10-3; TRBD2 aligns across 7 bases. The CDR3 is made up of 13 amino acids. J gave up 9 bases and V 4 bases, and 6 bases lay outside the gene matches. Looked up from germline, CDR1 is ENHRY and CDR2 is SYGVKD. This chain's CDR3 is CAISGTSLSEQFF. The DNA for the CDR3 is TGTGCCATCAGTGGGACTAGTTTAAGTGAGCAGTTCTTC.

This clonotype came up a few times. The J gene is TRBJ1-2, the V gene TRBV27; 8 nucleotides line up with TRBD1. The CDR3 is 13 amino acids. With V trimmed by 5 bases and J by 8 bases, 7 bases remained unmatched. Per the germline V gene, CDR1 is MNHEY and CDR2 is SMNVEV (reference sequence). Here the CDR3 reads CASSPDRGRGYTF. The CDR3 DNA reads as TGTGCCAGCAGTCCAGACAGGGGTAGGGGCTACACCTTC.

The chain recombines TRBV7-9 with TRBJ2-7; TRBD1 agrees at 8 bases. Germline lookup yields CDR1 SEHNR and CDR2 FQNEAQ (reference sequence). This CDR3 is 14 amino acids long. The ends lost 6 bases at V and 6 bases at J; junction bases unmatched: 10. The CDR3 DNA reads TGTGCCAGCAGTCGGATGGACAGGGCCGGCGAGCAGTACTTC. Encoded protein: CASSRMDRAGEQYF.

This clonotype was found many times. V gene TRBV7-2 combines with J gene TRBJ2-3; 9 positions agree with TRBD2. CDR1 and CDR2 from the germline V gene are SGHTA and FQGNSA. J lost 1 base, V lost 0 bases, and 5 bases had no gene match. The CDR3 consists of 17 residues. CDR3 residues: CASSLAGVAGGTDTQYF. The CDR3 DNA reads as TGTGCCAGCAGCTTAGCGGGGGTAGCGGGGGGCACAGATACGCAGTATTTT.

This sequence joins TRBV20-1 and TRBJ2-2; D not certain. Germline CDR1 reads DFQATT; CDR2 reads SNEGSKA (reference sequence). This CDR3 contains 10 residues. Trimming took off 4 bases at V and 8 bases at J, with 5 bases between the two ends. The CDR3 DNA reads as TGCAGTGCTAAAGGGGGGGAGCTGTTTTTT. Residues: CSAKGGELFF.

The V call is TRBV20-1, the J call TRBJ2-1, with no clear D. The CDR3 runs 11 residues. Germline CDR1 is DFQATT and CDR2 is SNEGSKA (reference sequence). V gave up 3 bases and J gave up 8 bases, with 8 bases separating them. Here the CDR3 DNA reads TGCAGTGCTAGTCAAGCCCATGAGCAGTTCTTC. Amino acids: CSASQAHEQFF.

This clonotype was seen a handful of times. The V and J genes are TRBV29-1 and TRBJ2-7, with TRBD2 identical over 8 bases. The CDR3 totals 13 residues. Trimming took 7 bases from V and 4 from J; bases not matched to a gene: 9. Germline V gene data show CDR1 as SQVTM and CDR2 as ANQGSEA. The CDR3 DNA is TGCAGCGCTGCGATTAGCGGGAAGTACGAGCAGTACTTC. Protein: CSAAISGKYEQYF.

The chain recombines TRBV20-1 with TRBJ1-2, with D possibly TRBD1 on 5 matching bases. V gave up 7 bases and J gave up 5 bases, with 8 bases separating them. Germline assignment: CDR1 DFQATT and CDR2 SNEGSKA (reference sequence). CDR3 size: 10 residues. In DNA, the CDR3 is TGCAGTGTGCAGGGATATGGCTACACCTTC. This gives the protein CSVQGYGYTF.

This chain uses TRBV5-1 with TRBJ2-1; D possibly corresponds to TRBD2 (7 bases). Germline V gene sequence: CDR1 SGHRS, CDR2 YFSETQ. The CDR3 runs 15 residues. The V and J ends lost 5 bases and 5 bases respectively, with 17 bases between them. The DNA for the CDR3 is TGCGCCAGCAGAAGTAATGTAGGGGGGGACAATGAGCAGTTCTTC. The encoded protein is CASRSNVGGDNEQFF.

This clonotype was picked up a small number of times. The chain combines TRBV4-3 with TRBJ2-1; TRBD2 agrees at 11 bases. Trimming took 0 bases from V and 7 from J; bases not matched to a gene: 5. CDR1 and CDR2 (germline): LGHNA, YSLEER. CDR3 length: 16 amino acids. CDR3: CASSQDQGLAVNEQFF. The CDR3 coding sequence is TGCGCCAGCAGCCAAGATCAGGGACTAGCGGTAAATGAGCAGTTCTTC.

This chain uses TRBV7-9 with TRBJ2-1; 8 nucleotides agree with TRBD2. The germline V gene has CDR1 SEHNR and CDR2 FQNEAQ (reference sequence). The J segment lost 5 bases and the V segment lost 5 bases, leaving 8 bases of the junction unmatched. The CDR3 spans 15 residues. The CDR3: CASSKSGSNHNEQFF. For the CDR3, the DNA is TGTGCCAGCAGCAAAAGCGGGAGCAACCACAATGAGCAGTTCTTC.

This clonotype was recorded at least ten times. The genes are TRBV3-1 and TRBJ1-6; D is uncertain. Germline V gene lookup returns CDR1 LGHDT and CDR2 YNNKEL (reference sequence). The ends were cut back, 0 bases at V and 7 bases at J, with 7 bases in the middle. There are 14 residues in the CDR3. This CDR3 is CASSQDLANSPLHF. CDR3 coding DNA: TGTGCCAGCAGCCAAGATCTTGCGAATTCACCCCTCCACTTT.